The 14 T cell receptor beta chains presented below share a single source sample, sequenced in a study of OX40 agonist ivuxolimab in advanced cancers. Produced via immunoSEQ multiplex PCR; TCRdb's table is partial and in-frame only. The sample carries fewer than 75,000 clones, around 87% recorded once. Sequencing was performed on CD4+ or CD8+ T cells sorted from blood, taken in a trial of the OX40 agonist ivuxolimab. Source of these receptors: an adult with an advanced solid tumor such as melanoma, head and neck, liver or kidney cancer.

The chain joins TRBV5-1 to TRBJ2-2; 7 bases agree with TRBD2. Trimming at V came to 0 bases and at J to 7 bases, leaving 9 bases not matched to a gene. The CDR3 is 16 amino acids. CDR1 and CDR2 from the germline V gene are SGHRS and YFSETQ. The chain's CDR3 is CASSLVGGTAVGELFF. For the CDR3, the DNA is TGCGCCAGCAGCTTGGTGGGAGGGACCGCGGTCGGGGAGCTGTTTTTT.

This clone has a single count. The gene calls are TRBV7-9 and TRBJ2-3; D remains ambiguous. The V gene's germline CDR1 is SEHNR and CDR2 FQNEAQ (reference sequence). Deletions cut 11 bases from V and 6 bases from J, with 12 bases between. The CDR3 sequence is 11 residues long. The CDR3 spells CAAPVGDTQYF. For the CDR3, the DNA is TGTGCCGCGCCCGTAGGGGATACGCAGTATTTT. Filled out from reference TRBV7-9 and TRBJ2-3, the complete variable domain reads DTGVSQNPRHKITKRGQNVTFRCDPISEHNRLYWYRQTLGQGPEFLTYFQNEAQLEKSRLLSDRFSAERPKGSFSTLEIQRTEQGDSAMYLCAAPVGDTQYFGPGTRLTVL.

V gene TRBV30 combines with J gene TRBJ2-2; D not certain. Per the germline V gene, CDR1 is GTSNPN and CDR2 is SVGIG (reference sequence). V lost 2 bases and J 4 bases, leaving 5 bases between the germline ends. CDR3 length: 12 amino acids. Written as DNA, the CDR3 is TGTGCCTGGAGTAGAGGCACCGGGGAGCTGTTTTTT. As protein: CAWSRGTGELFF. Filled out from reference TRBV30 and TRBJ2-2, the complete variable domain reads SQTIHQWPATLVQPVGSPLSLECTVEGTSNPNLYWYRQAAGRGLQLLFYSVGIGQISSEVPQNLSASRPQDRQFILSSKKLLLSDSGFYLCAWSRGTGELFFGEGSRLTVL.

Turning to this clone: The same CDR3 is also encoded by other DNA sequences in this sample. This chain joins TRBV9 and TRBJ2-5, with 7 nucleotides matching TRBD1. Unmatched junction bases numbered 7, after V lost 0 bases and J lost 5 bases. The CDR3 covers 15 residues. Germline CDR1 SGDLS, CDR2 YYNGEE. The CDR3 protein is CASSVGDRDEETQYF. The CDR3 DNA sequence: TGTGCCAGCAGCGTAGGCGACAGGGATGAGGAGACCCAGTACTTC.

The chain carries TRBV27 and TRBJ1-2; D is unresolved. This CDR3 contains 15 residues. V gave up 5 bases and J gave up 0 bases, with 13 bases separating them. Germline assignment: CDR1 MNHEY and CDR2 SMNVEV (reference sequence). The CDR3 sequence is CASSPFDKTNYGYTF. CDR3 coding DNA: TGTGCCAGCAGTCCGTTCGACAAGACTAACTATGGCTACACCTTC.

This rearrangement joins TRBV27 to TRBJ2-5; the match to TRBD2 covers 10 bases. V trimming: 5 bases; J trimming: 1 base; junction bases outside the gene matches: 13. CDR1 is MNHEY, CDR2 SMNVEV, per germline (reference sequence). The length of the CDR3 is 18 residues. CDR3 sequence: CASSANPGLAPGQETQYF. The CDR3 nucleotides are TGTGCCAGCAGTGCTAACCCGGGACTAGCGCCGGGCCAAGAGACCCAGTACTTC.

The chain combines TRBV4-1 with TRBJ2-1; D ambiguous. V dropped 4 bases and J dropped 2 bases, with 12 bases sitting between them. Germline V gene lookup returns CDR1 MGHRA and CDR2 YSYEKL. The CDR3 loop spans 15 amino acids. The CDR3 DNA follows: TGCGCCAGCAGCCCGCACGAGAATGCCTACAATGAGCAGTTCTTC. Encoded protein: CASSPHENAYNEQFF.

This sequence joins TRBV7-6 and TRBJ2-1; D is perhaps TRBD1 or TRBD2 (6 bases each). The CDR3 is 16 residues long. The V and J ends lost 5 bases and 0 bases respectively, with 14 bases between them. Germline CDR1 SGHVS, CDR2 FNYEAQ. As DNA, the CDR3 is TGTGCCAGCAGCATGCTAGGGGGGAGCTCCTACAATGAGCAGTTCTTC. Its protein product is CASSMLGGSSYNEQFF.

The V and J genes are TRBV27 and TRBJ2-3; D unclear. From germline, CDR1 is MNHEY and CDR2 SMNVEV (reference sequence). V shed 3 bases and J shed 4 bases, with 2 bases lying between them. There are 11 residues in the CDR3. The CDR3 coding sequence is TGTGCCAGCAGTTTCTCAGATACGCAGTATTTT. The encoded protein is CASSFSDTQYF.

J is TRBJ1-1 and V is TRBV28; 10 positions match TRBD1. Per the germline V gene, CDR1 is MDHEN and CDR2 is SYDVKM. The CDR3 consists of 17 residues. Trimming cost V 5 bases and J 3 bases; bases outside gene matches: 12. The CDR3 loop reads CASSRNRDRGWDTEAFF. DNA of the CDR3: TGTGCCAGCAGTCGCAACCGGGACAGGGGCTGGGACACTGAAGCTTTCTTT.

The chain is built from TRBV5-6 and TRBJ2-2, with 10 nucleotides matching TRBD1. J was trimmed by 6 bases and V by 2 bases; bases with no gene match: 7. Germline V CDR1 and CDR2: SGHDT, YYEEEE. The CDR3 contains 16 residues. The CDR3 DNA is TGTGCCAGCAGCTTCCGGGACAGGGGTTTCCCCGGGGAGCTGTTTTTT. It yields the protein CASSFRDRGFPGELFF.

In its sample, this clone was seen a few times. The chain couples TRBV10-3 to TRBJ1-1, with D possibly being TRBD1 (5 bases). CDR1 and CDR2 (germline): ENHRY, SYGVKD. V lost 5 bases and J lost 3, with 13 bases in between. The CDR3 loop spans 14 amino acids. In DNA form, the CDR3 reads TGTGCCATCAGTAAGACAGTTCCCCACACTGAAGCTTTCTTT. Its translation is CAISKTVPHTEAFF.

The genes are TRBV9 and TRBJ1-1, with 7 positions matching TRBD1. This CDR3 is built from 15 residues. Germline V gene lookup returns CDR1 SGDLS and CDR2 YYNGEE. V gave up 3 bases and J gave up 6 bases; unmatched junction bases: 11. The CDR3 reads CASSATFGTVAEAFF. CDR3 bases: TGTGCCAGCAGCGCAACCTTCGGGACAGTAGCTGAAGCTTTCTTT.

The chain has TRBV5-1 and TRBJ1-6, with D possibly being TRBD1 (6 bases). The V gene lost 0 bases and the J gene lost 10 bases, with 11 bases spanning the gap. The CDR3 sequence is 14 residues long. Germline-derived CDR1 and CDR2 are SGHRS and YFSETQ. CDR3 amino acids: CASSLGQVESPLHF. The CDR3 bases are TGCGCCAGCAGCTTGGGACAGGTGGAATCACCCCTCCACTTT.